The rows below give T cell receptor beta chains drawn from one sample of a study of blood T cell repertoires in COVID-19. Produced via immunoSEQ multiplex PCR; TCRdb's table is partial and in-frame only. The sample consists of about 320,000 clones, 70% to 90% of them appearing once. The sample taken for sequencing was peripheral blood. The source is a human donor in a cohort sampled during active COVID-19. Each CDR3 is given with its conserved first and last residue. D genes are given only for firm matches. Only some rows state a clone size, as once, few, many or a class for expanded clones.

j_call | d_call | v_call | clone_size | cdr3_nt | cdr3_aa
TRBJ2-5 | . | TRBV2 | . | TGTGCCAGCAGTGAAGGGGGCGAGGAGACCCAGTACTTC | CASSEGGEETQYF
TRBJ2-7 | TRBD1 | TRBV3-1/TRBV3-2 | . | TGTGCCAGCAGCCGTTACAGAGGGGAGAACGGACAGGGCGCCCACGAGCAGTACTTC | CASSRYRGENGQGAHEQYF
TRBJ2-7 | TRBD1 | TRBV9 | . | TGTGCCAGCAGCCCGTGGCCGGACAGGCGTTCCTACGAGCAGTACTTC | CASSPWPDRRSYEQYF
TRBJ1-2 | . | TRBV11-2 | . | TGTGCCAGCAGCTTCGAGGGAGTGATTAACTATGGCTACACCTTC | CASSFEGVINYGYTF
TRBJ1-5 | TRBD1 | TRBV5-8 | . | TGTGCCAGCAGTCTCTGGACAGGAGGAAATAGCAATCAGCCCCAGCATTTT | CASSLWTGGNSNQPQHF
TRBJ1-1 | . | TRBV2 | few | TGTGCCAGCATTTCCCTCCGGACAGTCACTGAAGCTTTCTTT | CASISLRTVTEAFF
TRBJ1-2 | TRBD1 | TRBV27 | . | TGTGCCAGCAGTTCAATGCGGACAGGGGGCTATGGCTACACCTTC | CASSSMRTGGYGYTF
TRBJ1-5 | . | TRBV12-3/TRBV12-4 | . | TGTGCCAGCAGCCTTCAGGTAAATCAGCCCCAGCATTTT | CASSLQVNQPQHF
TRBJ2-1 | . | TRBV9 | once | TGTGCCAGCAGCAAGGCGGGGGCTTCCTACAATGAGCAGTTCTTC | CASSKAGASYNEQFF
TRBJ1-5 | . | TRBV18 | . | TGTGCCAGCTCACCGTACGGGGGAGGTCAGCCCCAGCATTTT | CASSPYGGGQPQHF
TRBJ2-7 | . | TRBV11-3 | . | TGTGCCAGCAGCTCCCCGACAGCACCCTACGAGCAGTACTTC | CASSSPTAPYEQYF
TRBJ1-6 | . | TRBV27 | . | TGTGCCAGCAGTTACCGACAGGATTTGGCCGGATCACCCCTCCACTTT | CASSYRQDLAGSPLHF
TRBJ2-7 | TRBD1 | TRBV6-1 | . | TGTGCCAGCAGTAAAGGGACAGGGGGTTTCAGCTACGAGCAGTACTTC | CASSKGTGGFSYEQYF
TRBJ1-2 | . | TRBV6-5 | . | TGTGCCAGCAGCCTACGGCGAGCAGGCAGCTATGGCTACACCTTC | CASSLRRAGSYGYTF
TRBJ2-7 | . | TRBV3-1/TRBV3-2 | . | TGTGCCAGCAGCCACAGGGGAACCTACGAGCAGTACTTC | CASSHRGTYEQYF
TRBJ2-2 | . | TRBV19 | . | TGTGCCAGTAGAGGCGGAATCGCGAACACCGGGGAGCTGTTTTTT | CASRGGIANTGELFF
TRBJ2-7 | . | TRBV19 | once | TGTGCCAGTAGTATTCACCTAGGGAGCTCCTACGAGCAGTACTTC | CASSIHLGSSYEQYF
TRBJ1-1 | . | TRBV4-2 | . | TGTGCCAGCAGCCTTCCCTCAGGGCAGGGATTACGAGCTTTCTTT | CASSLPSGQGLRAFF
TRBJ2-1 | TRBD1 | TRBV5-8 | . | TGTGCCAGCAGCTTGGGGACAGGGTGGGGTGAGCAGTTCTTC | CASSLGTGWGEQFF
TRBJ1-1 | TRBD1 | TRBV19 | . | TGTGCCAGTAGTAGGCGAAATTCGGGACAGGGTAAGCACACTGAAGCTTTCTTT | CASSRRNSGQGKHTEAFF
TRBJ2-1 | . | TRBV7-9 | . | TGTGCCAGCAGCCCCAGGGTGAACACCCCTTCTTACAATGAGCAGTTCTTC | CASSPRVNTPSYNEQFF
TRBJ1-5 | TRBD1 | TRBV5-8 | . | TGTGCCAGCAGAAGACAGGGATCCCGGCCCCAGCATTTT | CASRRQGSRPQHF
TRBJ2-2 | TRBD1 | TRBV19 | . | TGTGCCAGTAGTATCCGCGACAGGGACACCGGGGAGCTGTTTTTT | CASSIRDRDTGELFF
TRBJ1-1 | TRBD1 | TRBV7-2 | . | TGTGCCAGCAGCTTAGTGTCGACAGGGATGACTGAAGCTTTCTTT | CASSLVSTGMTEAFF
TRBJ2-2 | TRBD1 | TRBV3-1/TRBV3-2 | . | TGTGCCAGCAGCCAAGTGTGGGACAGGGGGCCAACCGGGGAGCTGTTTTTT | CASSQVWDRGPTGELFF
TRBJ2-2 | . | TRBV9 | . | TGTGCCAGCAGCCCAGGGACAACCAACGCCGGGGAGCTGTTTTTT | CASSPGTTNAGELFF
TRBJ2-3 | . | TRBV7-2 | . | TGTGCCAGCAGCCACATTGGCACAGATACGCAGTATTTT | CASSHIGTDTQYF
TRBJ1-1 | . | TRBV29-1 | . | TGCAGCATAAAGGGGCGGACGAACACTGAAGCTTTCTTT | CSIKGRTNTEAFF
TRBJ2-3 | . | TRBV7-3 | . | TGTGCCAGCAGCCCCACCGGGACTCGAAACTCAGATACGCAGTATTTT | CASSPTGTRNSDTQYF
TRBJ2-7 | . | TRBV5-1 | . | TGCGCCAGCAGCTTGGGAGCAGGCCGCTACGAGCAGTACTTC | CASSLGAGRYEQYF
TRBJ2-3 | . | TRBV4-1 | . | TGCGCCAGCAGCCAAGGAGTAGATACGCAGTATTTT | CASSQGVDTQYF
TRBJ2-2 | . | TRBV7-2 | . | TGTGCCAGCAGTCGCAGGGGTGGCGGGGAGCTGTTTTTT | CASSRRGGGELFF
TRBJ2-2 | . | TRBV7-9 | . | TGTGCCAGCAGCTCCCGGGACACCGACCACGCGAACACCGGGGAGCTGTTTTTT | CASSSRDTDHANTGELFF
TRBJ2-7 | . | TRBV20-1 | . | TGCAGTGCTAGTCTGGGACTTATGAGGGCCGAGCAGTACTTC | CSASLGLMRAEQYF
TRBJ2-1 | TRBD1 | TRBV5-5 | . | TGTGCCAGCAGGTTGGGGACAGAGGGCTACAATGAGCAGTTCTTC | CASRLGTEGYNEQFF
TRBJ2-7 | . | TRBV12-5 | . | TGTGCTAGTGGTGAAGACAGCTTGGAGCAGTACTTC | CASGEDSLEQYF
TRBJ2-7 | . | TRBV19 | . | TGTGCCAGTAGTATAGGCGGCGGCCGGCAGGGGCCCACTACCTACGAGCAGTACTTC | CASSIGGGRQGPTTYEQYF
TRBJ1-3 | . | TRBV24-1 | once | TGTGCCACCAGTGCCTGCTCTGGAAACACCATATATTTT | CATSACSGNTIYF